This T cell receptor (beta chain) was identified in a study of vaccination effects on CD4 cells after COVID-19. Study summary: Before any sequencing was done, the ViraFEST assay used viral peptide pools to expand antigen-specific CD4+ T cells. Overall study results and limits: Pronounced clonal contraction occurred in clones induced by infection and by vaccine late after vaccination.

A few counts support this clone. Antigen unknown. TCRdb keeps only in-frame clones here, not all; method: immunoSEQ multiplex PCR. This table holds about 74,000 clones, roughly four fifths found once. The CDR3 spans 15 residues. V lost 4 bases and J lost 0, with 11 bases in between. Germline lookup yields CDR1 MGHRA and CDR2 YSYEKL. At the end of 10 days of culture, CD4+ T cells were isolated. Neither prior SARS-CoV-2 infection nor positive nucleocapsid antibodies were present in the vaccine recipients. The authors exchanged half the medium for IL-2 medium on days 3 and 7. This TCR was recovered from a human donor who received a COVID-19 vaccine. The V and J genes are TRBV4-1 and TRBJ2-3; D might be TRBD2 (5 bases). The sample here was CD4+ T cells from PBMCs cultured without peptide, taken before COVID-19 vaccination. CDR3 protein: CASSLRGLSTDTQYF. The DNA for the CDR3 is TGCGCCAGCAGCCTAAGAGGGCTAAGCACAGATACGCAGTATTTT.